A selection of T cell receptor beta chains follows, all from one sample in a study of blood T cell repertoires in COVID-19. Assay used: immunoSEQ multiplex PCR; TCRdb lists only in-frame clones, some missing. The repertoire holds some 110,000 clones, with about 76% as singletons. Sequencing used peripheral blood. The source of these receptors is a man aged 80 or over with acute or convalescent COVID-19. The CDR3 runs from the conserved cysteine through the conserved F or W. D genes are given only for firm matches. Only part of the rows carry a size: once, few, many, or a class if the clone is expanded.

V	J	size	length	D	CDR3	DNA
TRBV28	TRBJ1-2	.	14	.	CASSPLPWRDGYTF	TGTGCCAGCAGTCCCCTCCCGTGGAGGGATGGCTACACCTTC
TRBV5-4	TRBJ1-1	.	13	.	CASSLRGNTEAFF	TGTGCCAGCAGCCTCAGGGGAAACACTGAAGCTTTCTTT
TRBV15	TRBJ2-7	few	13	.	CATSSAPGLEQYF	TGTGCCACCAGCAGTGCTCCAGGACTGGAGCAGTACTTC
TRBV2	TRBJ1-1	.	14	TRBD1	CASSLGQGNTEAFF	TGTGCCAGCAGCCTGGGACAGGGAAACACTGAAGCTTTCTTT
TRBV19	TRBJ2-7	.	14	TRBD2	CASSKAGSLGEQYF	TGTGCCAGTAGTAAAGCGGGGTCCCTCGGAGAGCAGTACTTC
TRBV11-3	TRBJ2-7	.	15	TRBD2	CASSVGLAGGFEQYF	TGTGCCAGCAGCGTGGGACTAGCGGGAGGGTTCGAGCAGTACTTC
TRBV27	TRBJ1-1	.	15	.	CASSLSNRVDTEAFF	TGTGCCAGCAGTTTAAGTAACAGGGTGGACACTGAAGCTTTCTTT
TRBV6-2/TRBV6-3	TRBJ1-5	.	13	.	CASSNGLRQPQHF	TGTGCCAGCAGCAACGGACTTCGTCAGCCCCAGCATTTT
TRBV27	TRBJ1-1	.	16	.	CASSPAGGQLNTEAFF	TGTGCCAGCAGTCCGGCGGGGGGCCAATTGAACACTGAAGCTTTCTTT
TRBV3-1/TRBV3-2	TRBJ1-6	.	17	.	CASSQAEKRRVNSPLHF	TGTGCCAGCAGCCAAGCGGAGAAGAGGAGGGTAAATTCACCCCTCCACTTT
TRBV10-2	TRBJ2-7	many	12	.	CASTGSSYEQYF	TGCGCCAGCACCGGGAGCTCCTACGAGCAGTACTTC
TRBV18	TRBJ1-1	.	14	.	CASSPTAGETEAFF	TGTGCCAGCTCACCCACCGCAGGGGAGACTGAAGCTTTCTTT
TRBV6-5	TRBJ2-2	.	14	.	CASSYGLNTGELFF	TGTGCCAGCAGTTACGGACTAAACACCGGGGAGCTGTTTTTT
TRBV5-6	TRBJ2-3	.	14	TRBD1	CASGRDRLADTQYF	TGTGCCAGCGGACGGGACAGGCTCGCAGATACGCAGTATTTT
TRBV12-3/TRBV12-4	TRBJ1-1	.	11	.	CASSDGLKGFF	TGTGCCAGCAGTGACGGGTTAAAAGGTTTCTTT
TRBV14	TRBJ2-7	.	12	.	CASSQVLYEQYF	TGTGCCAGCAGCCAAGTCCTGTACGAGCAGTACTTC
TRBV28	TRBJ1-2	.	13	.	CASSLEGDYGYTF	TGTGCCAGCAGCCTAGAGGGGGACTATGGCTACACCTTC
TRBV28	TRBJ2-7	.	15	TRBD1	CASSVTGGKAYEQYF	TGTGCCAGCAGTGTAACAGGGGGTAAGGCTTACGAGCAGTACTTC
TRBV14	TRBJ1-1	.	16	.	CASSQVTGTLNTEAFF	TGTGCCAGCAGCCAAGTAACAGGGACACTGAACACTGAAGCTTTCTTT
TRBV4-1	TRBJ2-7	.	14	.	CASSQVGVTYEQYF	TGCGCCAGCAGCCAAGTCGGGGTAACCTACGAGCAGTACTTC
TRBV24-1	TRBJ2-1	.	15	TRBD1	CATSEGDRGIDEQFF	TGTGCCACCAGTGAGGGGGACAGGGGGATCGATGAGCAGTTCTTC
TRBV6-5	TRBJ2-3	.	16	.	CASSYSRQGRTDTQYF	TGTGCCAGCAGTTACTCGAGGCAGGGGCGCACAGATACGCAGTATTTT
TRBV7-9	TRBJ2-7	few	13	.	CASSLVRADEQYF	TGTGCCAGCAGCTTAGTCAGGGCTGACGAGCAGTACTTC
TRBV5-4	TRBJ1-4	.	14	.	CASSSDSRIEKLFF	TGTGCCAGCAGCTCGGACAGTCGAATTGAAAAACTGTTTTTT
TRBV30	TRBJ1-5	.	13	TRBD1	CAWSGQGTQPQHF	TGTGCCTGGAGCGGACAGGGAACTCAGCCCCAGCATTTT
TRBV2	TRBJ1-2	.	12	.	CASSGGGDGYTF	TGTGCCAGCAGTGGGGGAGGCGACGGCTACACCTTC
TRBV5-1	TRBJ2-3	.	17	.	CASSLAPGTQGKDTQYF	TGCGCCAGCAGCTTGGCGCCTGGGACTCAGGGCAAAGATACGCAGTATTTT
TRBV6-6	TRBJ2-7	.	15	.	CASSYRAGYGYEQYF	TGTGCCAGCAGTTACAGGGCAGGGTACGGCTACGAGCAGTACTTC
TRBV5-1	TRBJ2-7	.	16	TRBD1	CASSLAVGQGLYEQYF	TGCGCCAGCAGCTTGGCCGTGGGACAGGGGCTCTACGAGCAGTACTTC
TRBV24-1	TRBJ2-1	.	15	.	CATSDPRVGDNEQFF	TGTGCCACCAGTGACCCACGGGTAGGTGACAATGAGCAGTTCTTC
TRBV18	TRBJ1-6	.	15	.	CASSPPGRGGSPLHF	TGTGCCAGCTCACCACCGGGCAGGGGTGGCTCACCCCTCCACTTT
TRBV18	TRBJ1-5	.	14	.	CASSAGISNQPQHF	TGTGCCAGCTCGGCAGGGATTAGCAATCAGCCCCAGCATTTT
TRBV28	TRBJ2-1	.	15	TRBD1	CASSLTGGDYNEQFF	TGTGCCAGCAGTTTGACAGGGGGGGACTACAATGAGCAGTTCTTC
TRBV11-2	TRBJ2-2	.	13	.	CASRQGNTGELFF	TGTGCCAGCAGGCAGGGGAACACCGGGGAGCTGTTTTTT
TRBV5-1	TRBJ2-7	.	14	TRBD1	CASSLAGTDYEQYF	TGCGCCAGCAGCTTGGCCGGGACAGATTACGAGCAGTACTTC
TRBV3-1/TRBV3-2	TRBJ1-2	.	14	.	CASSQLSVNYGYTF	TGTGCCAGCAGCCAACTCTCGGTTAACTATGGCTACACCTTC
TRBV5-1	TRBJ2-7	many	17	TRBD2	CASSLGLLAGANYEQYF	TGCGCCAGCAGCTTGGGACTACTAGCGGGTGCGAACTACGAGCAGTACTTC
TRBV20-1	TRBJ1-1	.	13	.	CSASRGSLLEAFF	TGCAGTGCTAGTAGGGGATCCCTACTTGAAGCTTTCTTT
TRBV7-2	TRBJ1-3	once	15	TRBD1	CASSPTRTGPGTIYF	TGTGCCAGCAGCCCCACACGGACAGGCCCGGGGACCATATATTTT
TRBV20-1	TRBJ2-1	.	11	.	CSARSDNEQFF	TGCAGTGCTCGTTCCGACAATGAGCAGTTCTTC
TRBV7-8	TRBJ2-1	.	16	TRBD2	CASSPRWGVAGDEQFF	TGTGCCAGCAGCCCGAGGTGGGGGGTAGCGGGAGACGAGCAGTTCTTC
TRBV7-9	TRBJ2-7	.	14	.	CASSFQTDPYEQYF	TGTGCCAGCAGCTTCCAGACAGACCCCTACGAGCAGTACTTC
TRBV6-2/TRBV6-3	TRBJ2-7	.	15	TRBD2	CASSYSKSGSYEQYF	TGTGCCAGCAGTTACTCGAAGAGCGGGAGTTACGAGCAGTACTTC
TRBV15	TRBJ2-1	.	16	TRBD2	CATSRVGTSGRYEQFF	TGTGCCACCAGCAGAGTAGGGACTAGCGGGAGGTATGAGCAGTTCTTC
TRBV19	TRBJ2-2	few	15	TRBD2	CASTRLAGVAGELFF	TGTGCCAGTACCCGGCTAGCGGGAGTCGCCGGGGAGCTGTTTTTT
TRBV19	TRBJ2-1	.	13	TRBD2	CASSIGTRDEQFF	TGTGCCAGTAGTATAGGGACTAGGGATGAGCAGTTCTTC
TRBV6-5	TRBJ1-1	.	16	.	CASSYLGGAGNTEAFF	TGTGCCAGCAGTTACTTAGGAGGGGCCGGGAACACTGAAGCTTTCTTT
TRBV11-2	TRBJ1-6	.	15	TRBD1	CASSGDRGGGSPLHF	TGTGCCAGCAGCGGGGACAGGGGTGGGGGTTCACCCCTCCACTTT
TRBV5-1	TRBJ2-3	few	16	.	CASSTSGDTHTDTQYF	TGCGCCAGCAGCACCTCCGGGGACACCCACACAGATACGCAGTATTTT
TRBV7-2	TRBJ2-7	.	12	.	CASSPQKYEQYF	TGTGCCAGCAGCCCCCAGAAGTACGAGCAGTACTTC
TRBV10-3	TRBJ1-4	.	16	TRBD1	CAISENRGRAREKLFF	TGTGCCATCAGTGAGAACAGGGGGCGAGCGCGTGAAAAACTGTTTTTT
TRBV6-5	TRBJ2-7	.	14	.	CASSRFFITYEQYF	TGTGCCAGCAGTCGGTTTTTTATAACCTACGAGCAGTACTTC
TRBV28	TRBJ1-4	.	13	.	CASSSTTVGQLFF	TGTGCCAGCAGTTCCACGACGGTGGGCCAACTGTTTTTT
TRBV5-1	TRBJ1-1	.	15	.	CASSPEERGVTEAFF	TGCGCCAGCAGCCCTGAGGAAAGGGGCGTCACTGAAGCTTTCTTT
TRBV3-1/TRBV3-2	TRBJ2-1	.	16	.	CASSQFYLNANNEQFF	TGTGCCAGCAGCCAATTTTACTTAAATGCAAACAATGAGCAGTTCTTC
TRBV6-4	TRBJ1-1	few	13	.	CASSERGGTEAFF	TGTGCCAGCAGTGAGAGGGGGGGCACTGAAGCTTTCTTT